One sample yielded the 21 T cell receptor beta chains listed below, sequenced in a study of cytomegalovirus exposure and HLA in healthy donors. Clones were sequenced by immunoSEQ multiplex PCR, and TCRdb holds only the in-frame ones, with some missing. The data show 120,000 or so clones, nearly 90% seen once. Sequenced input: PBMCs. The source is a woman aged 18-29 years in good health and CMV-seronegative.

V is TRBV28 and J is TRBJ2-1; 14 bases match TRBD2. Germline loops: CDR1 MDHEN, CDR2 SYDVKM. The V and J ends lost 5 bases and 0 bases, in that order; junction bases with no gene match: 9. The CDR3 loop spans 19 amino acids. The CDR3: CASSRGLAGAKSSYNEQFF. In nucleotides, the CDR3 is TGTGCCAGCAGTAGGGGACTAGCGGGGGCAAAGAGCTCCTACAATGAGCAGTTCTTC.

CDR3 protein: CASSLDGLNQPQHF. The CDR3 DNA sequence: TGCGCCAGCAGCTTGGACGGTCTCAATCAGCCCCAGCATTTT. The chain combines TRBV5-1 with TRBJ1-5; D is unclear. There are 14 residues in the CDR3. Between the trimmed V and J ends, which lost 0 bases and 3 bases, there was a span of 7 bases. From germline, CDR1 is SGHRS and CDR2 YFSETQ.

The rearrangement joins TRBV2 to TRBJ2-2; 11 bases align to TRBD2. Trimming took 7 bases from V and 6 from J; bases not matched to a gene: 7. CDR3 size: 15 residues. CDR1 and CDR2 (germline): SNHLY, FYNNEI. The CDR3 DNA is TGTGCCAGCACCCTGCTAGCGGGGGGACCCGGGGAGCTGTTTTTT. Encoded protein: CASTLLAGGPGELFF.

V gene TRBV7-6 combines with J gene TRBJ2-5; D gene ambiguous. CDR1 is SGHVS and CDR2 is FNYEAQ in the germline V gene. The CDR3 sequence is 13 residues long. The V and J ends lost 3 bases and 5 bases respectively, with 10 bases between them. CDR3 coding DNA: TGTGCCAGCAGCTTGGTGGAGTTGGAGACCCAGTACTTC. It specifies CASSLVELETQYF.

The rearrangement links TRBV15 to TRBJ1-5; D possibly corresponds to TRBD1 (6 bases). Looked up from germline, CDR1 is LNHNV and CDR2 is YYDKDF (reference sequence). The V end was cut by 3 bases, the J end by 6 bases, with 15 bases between. The CDR3 has 15 amino acids. For the CDR3, the DNA is TGTGCCACCAGCAGGGAGTACAGGGCAGGTCAGCCCCAGCATTTT. Its translation is CATSREYRAGQPQHF.

The rearrangement joins TRBV28 to TRBJ2-3, with 7 nucleotides matching TRBD2. V shed 5 bases and J 1 base; nucleotides not matched to a gene: 6. CDR1 MDHEN and CDR2 SYDVKM come from the germline V gene. There are 15 residues in the CDR3. The CDR3 DNA follows: TGTGCCAGCAGTATTCTAGCGGAGGGCACAGATACGCAGTATTTT. Translated, it gives CASSILAEGTDTQYF.

This clone was seen just once. V usage is TRBV10-2 and J usage is TRBJ1-4; D might be TRBD1 (5 bases). The CDR3 is 13 residues long. With 3 bases removed from V and 11 bases from J, the gap between germline ends came to 13 bases. Germline-derived CDR1 and CDR2 are WSHSY and SAAADI. In DNA, the CDR3 is TGCGCCAGCAGTGATCAGGGTGCGGCTAAACTGTTTTTT. It is translated as CASSDQGAAKLFF.

The chain combines TRBV5-6 with TRBJ1-2; D remains ambiguous. The germline gives CDR1 SGHDT, CDR2 YYEEEE. There are 15 residues in the CDR3. The V gene lost 0 bases and the J gene lost 4 bases, with 13 bases spanning the gap. The CDR3 region is CASSLESPGLYGYTF. DNA for the CDR3: TGTGCCAGCAGCTTGGAATCGCCAGGTCTCTATGGCTACACCTTC.

The chain employs TRBV15 and TRBJ1-1; D is unresolved. Trimming removed 0 bases from V and 6 bases from J, with 11 bases in between. Per the germline V gene, CDR1 is LNHNV and CDR2 is YYDKDF (reference sequence). The length of the CDR3 is 14 residues. CDR3 region: CATSREAVEAEAFF. CDR3 nucleotide sequence: TGTGCCACCAGCAGAGAGGCAGTTGAGGCTGAAGCTTTCTTT. Variable domain in full (rest from reference TRBV15 and TRBJ1-1): DAMVIQNPRYQVTQFGKPVTLSCSQTLNHNVMYWYQQKSSQAPKLLFHYYDKDFNNEADTPDNFQSRRPNTSFCFLDIRSPGLGDTAMYLCATSREAVEAEAFFGQGTRLTVV.

This clone was seen a few times. The chain has TRBV28 and TRBJ2-5, with a possible D match to TRBD2 (5 bases). The germline V and J ends were trimmed by 5 bases and 3 bases, with 13 bases remaining between them. This CDR3 spans 14 amino acids. CDR1 is MDHEN, CDR2 SYDVKM, per germline. The CDR3 sequence is CASSTPRGKETQYF. In DNA form, the CDR3 reads TGTGCCAGCAGTACCCCCCGAGGGAAAGAGACCCAGTACTTC.

The V and J genes are TRBV7-7 and TRBJ2-2; 7 bases fit TRBD1. The V and J ends lost 4 bases and 3 bases, in that order; junction bases with no gene match: 2. Germline CDR1 and CDR2: SSHAT and FNYEAQ (reference sequence). The CDR3 consists of 14 residues. The CDR3 sequence: CASSSTGDTGELFF. The DNA for the CDR3 is TGTGCCAGCAGCTCCACAGGGGACACCGGGGAGCTGTTTTTT.

The gene calls are TRBV27 and TRBJ2-7; perhaps TRBD2 as D (5 bases). Looked up from germline, CDR1 is MNHEY and CDR2 is SMNVEV (reference sequence). This CDR3 has 13 residues. Trimming cost V 5 bases and J 3 bases, with 11 bases left between them. CDR3 DNA sequence: TGTGCCAGCAGTAACGGACTCGACTACGAGCAGTACTTC. Amino acids: CASSNGLDYEQYF.

The chain recombines TRBV30 with TRBJ1-5; D may be TRBD1 (5 bases). The CDR3 spans 13 residues. CDR1 is GTSNPN, CDR2 SVGIG, per germline (reference sequence). The germline V and J ends were trimmed by 3 bases and 4 bases, with 10 bases remaining between them. CDR3: CAWSGGSNQPQHF. In DNA, the CDR3 is TGTGCCTGGAGCGGGGGTTCGAATCAGCCCCAGCATTTT.

The rearrangement links TRBV27 to TRBJ2-2, with 9 nucleotides matching TRBD1. The J segment lost 6 bases and the V segment lost 7 bases, leaving 9 bases of the junction unmatched. CDR3 size: 15 residues. CDR1 and CDR2 from the germline V gene are MNHEY and SMNVEV (reference sequence). As DNA, the CDR3 is TGTGCCAGCACCCCGGGACAGGGTCCGCCCGGGGAGCTGTTTTTT. Amino acids: CASTPGQGPPGELFF.

This sequence joins TRBV2 and TRBJ1-5; 7 nucleotides align to TRBD1. With 6 bases clipped from V and 6 bases from J, the junction kept 11 bases outside the gene matches. The V gene's germline CDR1 is SNHLY and CDR2 FYNNEI. The CDR3 length is 15 residues. The CDR3 loop reads CASRGGLRAGQPQHF. The CDR3 region has the DNA TGTGCCAGCAGAGGGGGCCTCAGGGCCGGTCAGCCCCAGCATTTT.

The chain recombines TRBV10-2 with TRBJ1-1; D is uncertain. Germline lookup yields CDR1 WSHSY and CDR2 SAAADI. V was trimmed by 5 bases and J by 4 bases, leaving 8 bases between them. CDR3 size: 12 residues. The CDR3 protein is CASSRGGTEAFF. For the CDR3, the DNA is TGCGCCAGCAGTCGAGGTGGCACTGAAGCTTTCTTT.

CDR3 nucleotides: TGTGCCAGCAGCTTGGGCGGGACTCTTGGCCCAGATACGCAGTATTTT. This sequence encodes CASSLGGTLGPDTQYF. V gene TRBV5-5 combines with J gene TRBJ2-3; the D gene is possibly TRBD2 (6 bases). The germline V gene has CDR1 SGHKS and CDR2 YYEKEE (reference sequence). The CDR3 consists of 16 residues. V was pared by 0 bases and J by 4 bases, with 15 bases between.

V usage is TRBV13 and J usage is TRBJ2-1, with 12 nucleotides matching TRBD2. The CDR3 covers 19 residues. CDR1 and CDR2 (germline): PRHDT, FYEKMQ (reference sequence). V trimming: 5 bases; J trimming: 4 bases; junction bases outside the gene matches: 15. CDR3 DNA sequence: TGTGCCAGCAGCCTTAGACTAGCGGGAGTTCTAGGGAGTTACAATGAGCAGTTCTTC. Protein: CASSLRLAGVLGSYNEQFF. The entire variable domain, with the rest obtained from reference TRBV13 and TRBJ2-1, is as follows: AAGVIQSPRHLIKEKRETATLKCYPIPRHDTVYWYQQGPGQDPQFLISFYEKMQSDKGSIPDRFSAQQFSDYHSELNMSSLELGDSALYFCASSLRLAGVLGSYNEQFFGPGTRLTVL.

This chain's CDR3 is CASSQPWTSPRPYNEQFF. CDR3 coding DNA: TGTGCCAGCAGCCAGCCCTGGACTAGTCCTAGGCCCTACAATGAGCAGTTCTTC. The chain couples TRBV7-9 to TRBJ2-1; 7 nucleotides line up with TRBD2. This CDR3 has 18 residues. Germline CDR1 is SEHNR and CDR2 is FQNEAQ (reference sequence). The V segment lost 5 bases and the J segment 2 bases; nucleotides outside the gene matches: 15. Filled out from reference TRBV7-9 and TRBJ2-1, the complete variable domain reads DTGVSQNPRHKITKRGQNVTFRCDPISEHNRLYWYRQTLGQGPEFLTYFQNEAQLEKSRLLSDRFSAERPKGSFSTLEIQRTEQGDSAMYLCASSQPWTSPRPYNEQFFGPGTRLTVL.

The V gene is TRBV7-9, the J gene TRBJ1-1; TRBD1 is a possible D gene (6 bases). The CDR3 length is 15 residues. V lost 3 bases to trimming and J lost 4 bases, with 15 bases between them. The germline CDR1 and CDR2 sequences are SEHNR and FQNEAQ (reference sequence). The CDR3, as DNA: TGTGCCAGCAGCTTTGTGACAGGCGGAGGCACTGAAGCTTTCTTT. Its protein is CASSFVTGGGTEAFF. The full variable domain, with the rest looked up from reference TRBV7-9 and TRBJ1-1, is DTGVSQNPRHKITKRGQNVTFRCDPISEHNRLYWYRQTLGQGPEFLTYFQNEAQLEKSRLLSDRFSAERPKGSFSTLEIQRTEQGDSAMYLCASSFVTGGGTEAFFGQGTRLTVV.

This chain uses TRBV7-9 with TRBJ2-5, with D possibly matching TRBD2 (6 bases). V lost 6 bases, J lost 3 bases, and 17 bases lay in between. CDR3 length: 15 residues. The V gene's germline CDR1 is SEHNR and CDR2 FQNEAQ (reference sequence). The CDR3 protein is CASSRAGTGEETQYF. CDR3 DNA: TGTGCCAGCAGTCGGGCAGGGACGGGGGAAGAGACCCAGTACTTC. Using reference TRBV7-9 and TRBJ2-5 for the parts outside the CDR3, the full variable domain is DTGVSQNPRHKITKRGQNVTFRCDPISEHNRLYWYRQTLGQGPEFLTYFQNEAQLEKSRLLSDRFSAERPKGSFSTLEIQRTEQGDSAMYLCASSRAGTGEETQYFGPGTRLLVL.